This T cell receptor (beta chain) was sequenced for a study of PD-1 blockade in classical Hodgkin lymphoma. Overall study context: The study gave patients nivolumab 3 mg/kg intravenously every 2 weeks. General study points: Compared with baseline, CD4+ but not CD8+ TCR diversity had risen significantly by C4D1.

Here immunoSEQ multiplex PCR was the method, and the copy in TCRdb shows in-frame clones only, minus some. The sample shows 30,000 to 40,000 clones, more than 80% of them seen only once. The CDR3 sequence is 14 residues long. V lost 0 bases, J lost 4 bases, and 2 bases stayed unmatched. Germline V gene data show CDR1 as SGDLS and CDR2 as YYNGEE. All trial patients relapsed after autologous stem cell transplantation. From thawed PBMCs, CD4+ T cells were purified using magnetic negative selection. As to this clone: Its antigen remains unidentified.

This receptor was taken from a human donor with classical Hodgkin lymphoma. This rearrangement joins TRBV9 to TRBJ2-3; TRBD1 aligns across 7 bases. Sequencing was performed on CD4+ T cells from blood, taken at baseline. CDR3: CASSVGQGADTQYF. Here the CDR3 DNA reads TGTGCCAGCAGCGTAGGGCAGGGGGCAGATACGCAGTATTTT.